This T cell receptor beta chain appears in the sequencing data of a study of shared clonotypes between healthy human individuals. Study summary: Each donor's CD8 memory used one plate, CD8 naive two, each CD4 subset three.

TCRdb's copy holds only in-frame clones and misses some; the assay was immunoSEQ multiplex PCR. This repertoire shows 2,500,000 or so clones, roughly 93% found once; its top ten account for 0.36%. The CDR3 length is 12 residues. Looked up from germline, CDR1 is MGHDK and CDR2 is SYGVNS. V lost 6 bases and J lost 4; bases outside the gene matches: 2. For this clone: The antigen remains unidentified.

The study's findings and limits: Clonotype sharing among donors was expected to depend on sequencing depth. The study found lower generation probabilities in non-shared clonotypes than in those shared by all four donors.

Specimen: naive CD4+ T cells from PBMCs. Specified subset: CD45RA+ positively selected. The chain joins TRBV25-1 to TRBJ1-2, with TRBD1 matching over 7 bases. This receptor was identified in a man between 18 and 29 years old in good health. Some clones in this sample may be carry-over from other donors' samples. CDR3 in amino acids: CASRGDSYGYTF. In nucleotides, the CDR3 is TGTGCCAGCAGGGGGGACAGCTATGGCTACACCTTC.